This T cell receptor (beta chain) appears in the sequencing data of a study of blood T cell repertoires in COVID-19. Trimming at V came to 4 bases and at J to 2 bases, leaving 6 bases not matched to a gene. CDR1 is LNHDA, CDR2 SQIVND, per germline (reference sequence). This CDR3 is built from 16 residues. Sequencing used immunoSEQ multiplex PCR; TCRdb keeps in-frame clones, though not all of them. The table lists 320,000 or so clones, 85% of them singletons. Adults between about 18 and 95 years of age took part from 20 to 25 US areas. Researchers sorted participants into cohorts using their self-reported clinical history.

The receptor was derived from a woman aged 25 to 45 who had been exposed to COVID-19. The J gene is TRBJ2-3, the V gene TRBV19; 10 bases fit TRBD2. Sequencing used PBMCs or T cells enriched from blood (not recorded which). The CDR3 DNA reads as TGTGCCAGTAGTAAACCGGGACTAGCGAACACAGATACGCAGTATTTT. Translated, it gives CASSKPGLANTDTQYF.